The 7 T cell receptor beta chains listed next were all sequenced from one sample in a study of CD8+ T cells in alopecia areata. cDNA serving as the sequencing template came from extracted, reverse transcribed RNA. Method: immunoSEQ multiplex PCR; TCRdb's copy keeps in-frame clones and lacks some. The sample shows about 280,000 clones, 58% of them seen only once. The treatment here: oral pan-JAK inhibitor, 5-10 mg twice daily. The sequencing used CD4+ T cells sorted from blood, collected at week 24, from a patient treated with tofacitinib. The receptors derive from a human donor with alopecia areata.

This chain connects TRBV6-4 to TRBJ2-7, with D possibly TRBD2 on 5 matching bases. In germline, CDR1 is MRHNA, CDR2 SNTAGT. This CDR3 spans 14 amino acids. The V end was cut by 5 bases, the J end by 1 base, with 12 bases between. CDR3 nucleotides: TGTGCCAGCAGTCTTGATCGGGATTCCTACGAGCAGTACTTC. Its protein is CASSLDRDSYEQYF.

The DNA for the CDR3 is TGTGCCAGCAGCCCCGACAGGAACTATGGCTACACCTTC. Translated: CASSPDRNYGYTF. The rearrangement joins TRBV7-2 to TRBJ1-2; weak D call: TRBD1 (6 bases). The CDR3 runs 13 residues. CDR1 is SGHTA, CDR2 FQGNSA, per germline. V gave up 5 bases and J gave up 2 bases, with 9 bases separating them.

This chain uses TRBV7-9 with TRBJ2-6; TRBD1 aligns across 11 bases. Germline V gives CDR1 SEHNR, CDR2 FQNEAQ (reference sequence). V gave up 5 bases and J gave up 8 bases; unmatched junction bases: 5. This CDR3 comprises 15 residues. The chain's CDR3 is CASSRGQGATNVLTF. Here the CDR3 DNA reads TGTGCCAGCAGCCGCGGACAGGGGGCGACCAACGTCCTGACTTTC.

There are a few counts of this clone. The chain joins TRBV29-1 to TRBJ2-5, with 9 bases that match TRBD1. The ends lost 7 bases at V and 0 bases at J; junction bases unmatched: 12. Germline values: CDR1 SQVTM, CDR2 ANQGSEA. The CDR3 is 16 residues long. DNA for the CDR3: TGCAGCGCCTACTTTAGGGGACAGGGTTACCAAGAGACCCAGTACTTC. It encodes CSAYFRGQGYQETQYF. Full variable domain (rest looked up from reference TRBV29-1 and TRBJ2-5): SAVISQKPSRDICQRGTSLTIQCQVDSQVTMMFWYRQQPGQSLTLIATANQGSEATYESGFVIDKFPISRPNLTFSTLTVSNMSPEDSSIYLCSAYFRGQGYQETQYFGPGTRLLVL.

This clone was seen a few times. The chain carries TRBV28 and TRBJ1-4, with D perhaps TRBD1 (6 bases). Deletions cut 2 bases from V and 13 bases from J, with 23 bases between. Per the germline V gene, CDR1 is MDHEN and CDR2 is SYDVKM. This CDR3 is 16 amino acids long. This chain's CDR3 is CASSLNTQGDRLGLFF. The CDR3, as DNA: TGTGCCAGCAGTTTAAACACACAGGGAGATAGGTTGGGACTGTTTTTT.

CDR3 sequence: CASSFGRAKNIQYF. As DNA, the CDR3 is TGTGCCAGCAGTTTCGGACGGGCCAAAAACATTCAGTACTTC. The rearrangement joins TRBV28 to TRBJ2-4; no definite D call. The V gene's germline CDR1 is MDHEN and CDR2 SYDVKM. The V gene lost 3 bases and the J gene lost 1 base, with 7 bases spanning the gap. This CDR3 contains 14 residues.

This clone showed up just a few times. This sequence joins TRBV29-1 and TRBJ1-5, with unresolved D. Trimming took off 6 bases at V and 13 bases at J, with 19 bases between the two ends. The CDR3 sequence is 12 residues long. CDR1 SQVTM and CDR2 ANQGSEA come from the germline V gene. Here the CDR3 reads CSVADFERQQHF. DNA of the CDR3: TGCAGCGTGGCCGACTTCGAGCGGCAGCAGCATTTT.